The 19 T cell receptor beta chains listed next were all sequenced from one sample in a study of T cells in Graves' hyperthyroidism and ophthalmopathy. TCR beta CDR3 region amplification was performed from RNA transcripts. HTBI primers were the set used in a first-round RT-PCR of the TCR CDR3. In TCRdb, the multiplex PCR reads were re-called with MiXCR into one record per CDR3 protein. Among 130,000 or so distinct CDR3 sequences listed, around 21% were seen once. Input material: blood. These receptors came from a woman aged 50 to 60 with Graves' hyperthyroidism that later progressed to Graves' ophthalmopathy.

This clonotype was observed many times. The CDR3 coding sequence is TGTGCCAGCAGCCAAGGAGTACAGGGGTCTAATGAAAAACTGTTTTTT. It specifies CASSQGVQGSNEKLFF. The chain is built from TRBV3-1 and TRBJ1-4; 7 bases match TRBD1. J gave up 3 bases and V 1 base, and 5 bases lay outside the gene matches. This CDR3 is built from 16 residues. CDR1 is LGHDT, CDR2 YNNKEL, per germline (reference sequence).

This clonotype has more than one count but fewer than ten. This chain joins TRBV18 and TRBJ2-4, with TRBD2 matching 7 bases. The CDR3 runs to 15 residues. Germline values: CDR1 KGHSH, CDR2 LQKENI. J lost 6 bases, V lost 0 bases, and 5 bases had no gene match. CDR3 sequence (DNA): TGTGCCAGCTCACCACCGACTAGCATTGGAAACATTCAGTACTTC. This translates into CASSPPTSIGNIQYF.

The table lists this clonotype with many counts. The J gene is TRBJ2-7, the V gene TRBV20-1, with TRBD1 matching 8 bases. The CDR3 is made up of 12 amino acids. Germline trimming cut 6 bases from V and 4 bases from J; bases unmatched to any gene: 5. Germline V gene sequence: CDR1 DFQATT, CDR2 SNEGSKA (reference sequence). The CDR3 reads CSAARGQYEQYF. The CDR3 region has the DNA TGCAGTGCCGCCAGGGGGCAGTACGAGCAGTACTTC.

This clonotype was picked up a small number of times. The J gene is TRBJ1-3, the V gene TRBV6-1; D uncertain. CDR1 and CDR2 from the germline V gene are MNHNS and SASEGT. Trimming took 6 bases from V and 2 from J, leaving 17 bases between them. The CDR3 length is 16 residues. As DNA, the CDR3 is TGTGCCAGCAGCGAGTGGTCAACCGTTGCTGGAAACACCATATATTTT. This codes for CASSEWSTVAGNTIYF.

The sample holds many counts of this clonotype. CDR3 in amino acids: CASSYSPGAPNNSPLHF. In DNA form, the CDR3 reads TGTGCCAGCAGTTACTCACCCGGGGCGCCGAATAATTCACCCCTCCACTTT. The V and J genes are TRBV6-5 and TRBJ1-6; the D gene is possibly TRBD1 (5 bases). CDR1 MNHEY and CDR2 SVGAGI come from the germline V gene. There are 17 residues in the CDR3. V was pared by 0 bases and J by 5 bases, with 14 bases between.

The chain links TRBV4-2 to TRBJ1-4; 7 bases are shared with TRBD1. The CDR3 is 15 residues long. J lost 4 bases, V lost 4 bases, and 6 bases had no gene match. Germline values: CDR1 LGHNA, CDR2 YNFKEQ. The CDR3 sequence is CASSPRGQNNEKLFF. DNA of the CDR3: TGTGCCAGCAGCCCCCGGGGACAGAATAATGAAAAACTGTTTTTT.

Ten or more counts support this clonotype. The chain is built from TRBV12-3 or TRBV12-4 and TRBJ1-1; D is perhaps TRBD1 (5 bases). V was pared by 4 bases and J by 1 base, with 7 bases between. The CDR3 length is 13 residues. The CDR3 region is CASSSTENTEAFF. CDR3 in DNA: TGTGCCAGCAGTTCGACAGAGAACACTGAAGCTTTCTTT.

The chain recombines TRBV7-3 with TRBJ2-2, with TRBD2 matching 11 bases. Per the germline V gene, CDR1 is SGHTA and CDR2 is FQGTGA. J was trimmed by 8 bases and V by 5 bases; bases with no gene match: 4. The length of the CDR3 is 14 residues. The CDR3 is CASSPGTSGGELFF. DNA for the CDR3: TGTGCCAGCAGCCCAGGGACTAGCGGTGGGGAGCTGTTTTTT.

There are many counts of this clonotype. The V and J genes are TRBV7-2 and TRBJ2-1; D gene ambiguous. CDR1 is SGHTA, CDR2 FQGNSA, per germline. Trimming stripped 2 bases from V and 6 bases from J, with 8 bases between. There are 13 residues in the CDR3. The CDR3 protein is CASSLILANEQFF. CDR3 nucleotide sequence: TGTGCCAGCAGCTTAATATTGGCCAATGAGCAGTTCTTC.

This clonotype was observed at least ten times. At one end the junction does not follow the germline gene, possibly because of a read error. The rearrangement links TRBV7-2 to TRBJ1-5, with D perhaps matching TRBD1 (5 bases). The CDR3 consists of 14 residues. CDR1 is SGHTA, CDR2 FQGNSA, per germline. The CDR3 region has the DNA TGTGCCAGCAGTTTAGACAGTAGCAATCAGCCCCAGCATTTT. This gives the protein CASSLDSSNQPQHF.

This clonotype has more than one count but fewer than ten. This chain connects TRBV7-9 to TRBJ1-1, with D uncertain. Germline CDR1 and CDR2: SEHNR and FQNEAQ (reference sequence). Trimming took 3 bases from V and 0 from J, leaving 8 bases between them. This CDR3 region has 14 residues. The CDR3 protein is CASSFSDMNTEAFF. CDR3 nucleotide sequence: TGTGCCAGCAGCTTCTCCGACATGAACACTGAAGCTTTCTTT.

The V and J genes are TRBV28 and TRBJ1-2, with 11 bases that match TRBD1. Germline V gene sequence: CDR1 MDHEN, CDR2 SYDVKM. The trim removed 6 bases at V and 3 bases at J, leaving 12 bases unmatched. CDR3 length: 17 amino acids. CDR3 coding DNA: TGTGCCAGCAGCCACCTCGGACAGGGGGCGACCGACTATGGCTACACCTTC. It specifies CASSHLGQGATDYGYTF.

This clonotype was seen ten or more times. The chain couples TRBV29-1 to TRBJ2-7; D not resolved. Germline CDR1 is SQVTM and CDR2 is ANQGSEA. V lost 7 bases and J 5 bases, leaving 15 bases between the germline ends. This CDR3 is 12 amino acids long. The CDR3 protein is CSARSGSNEQYF. CDR3 sequence (DNA): TGCAGCGCCCGCTCGGGCTCGAACGAGCAGTACTTC.

This clonotype was observed at least ten times. This rearrangement joins TRBV5-1 to TRBJ1-1; 7 nucleotides line up with TRBD1. The CDR3 is made up of 15 amino acids. Trimming took 3 bases from V and 1 from J; bases not matched to a gene: 6. Germline CDR1 and CDR2: SGHRS and YFSETQ. The CDR3 DNA reads TGCGCCAGCAGCTCCCTGACAGGGCGGAACACTGAAGCTTTCTTT. It yields the protein CASSSLTGRNTEAFF.

This clonotype has a count of ten or more. The gene calls are TRBV9 and TRBJ2-7; D call uncertain. The length of the CDR3 is 15 residues. Trimming took off 0 bases at V and 0 bases at J, with 10 bases between the two ends. Germline values: CDR1 SGDLS, CDR2 YYNGEE. The CDR3 spells CASSVGAQSSYEQYF. The DNA of the CDR3 is TGTGCCAGCAGCGTAGGGGCCCAGAGCTCCTACGAGCAGTACTTC.

This chain uses TRBV30 with TRBJ2-1, with 10 bases matching TRBD2. The CDR3 length is 13 residues. The trim removed 5 bases at V and 7 bases at J, leaving 5 bases unmatched. In germline, CDR1 is GTSNPN, CDR2 SVGIG (reference sequence). The CDR3 sequence is CAWLAGVGNEQFF. The CDR3 DNA follows: TGTGCCTGGCTAGCGGGAGTAGGTAATGAGCAGTTCTTC. Looking up the rest from reference TRBV30 and TRBJ2-1 gives the full variable domain: SQTIHQWPATLVQPVGSPLSLECTVEGTSNPNLYWYRQAAGRGLQLLFYSVGIGQISSEVPQNLSASRPQDRQFILSSKKLLLSDSGFYLCAWLAGVGNEQFFGPGTRLTVL.

This clonotype was picked up a small number of times. The chain joins TRBV27 to TRBJ2-1, with a tentative D call TRBD2 (5 bases). Trimming removed 3 bases at V and 0 bases at J, with 12 bases between. Germline-derived CDR1 and CDR2 are MNHEY and SMNVEV (reference sequence). The CDR3 extends over 16 amino acids. In DNA, the CDR3 is TGTGCCAGCAGTTTCTCGGGGTCCAGCTCCTACAATGAGCAGTTCTTC. Amino acids: CASSFSGSSSYNEQFF.

This clonotype was detected many times. The chain couples TRBV28 to TRBJ2-5; D possibly corresponds to TRBD2 (7 bases). This CDR3 comprises 15 residues. Per the germline V gene, CDR1 is MDHEN and CDR2 is SYDVKM. V lost 1 base to trimming and J lost 2 bases, with 11 bases between them. The CDR3 reads CASSLSRGGQETQYF. In DNA form, the CDR3 reads TGTGCCAGCAGTTTATCGAGGGGGGGGCAAGAGACCCAGTACTTC.

This clonotype was found many times. The gene calls are TRBV6-1 and TRBJ1-3; D unclear. V dropped 3 bases and J dropped 3 bases, with 9 bases sitting between them. This CDR3 spans 14 amino acids. Germline V gene sequence: CDR1 MNHNS, CDR2 SASEGT. The CDR3 region is CASSEAIGGNTIYF. The CDR3 DNA reads as TGTGCCAGCAGTGAGGCAATCGGTGGAAACACCATATATTTT.